A single sample is the source of the 31 T cell receptor beta chains below, sequenced in a study of regulatory and conventional T cells in RAG deficiency. TCRdb keeps only in-frame clones here, not all; method: immunoSEQ multiplex PCR. Of some 6,100 clones in the sample, about nine tenths were seen once. Source material: CD8+ T cells sorted from blood. The receptors originated from a human donor with RAG deficiency presenting as severe combined immunodeficiency.

The CDR3 nucleotides are TGTGCCAGCAGCTACAGGGGTTCCTACGAGCAGTACTTC. This translates into CASSYRGSYEQYF. The chain is built from TRBV7-8 and TRBJ2-7; TRBD1 matches at 7 bases. This CDR3 is built from 13 residues. The trim removed 4 bases at V and 1 base at J, leaving 1 base unmatched. Per germline, CDR1 SGHVS and CDR2 FQNEAQ.

This chain connects TRBV4-3 to TRBJ2-3; D may be TRBD1 (5 bases). V shed 6 bases and J shed 2 bases, with 6 bases lying between them. This CDR3 has 12 amino acids. CDR1 and CDR2 (germline): LGHNA, YSLEER. CDR3 coding DNA: TGCGCCAGCAGGGACAACACAGATACGCAGTATTTT. Protein sequence: CASRDNTDTQYF.

The genes are TRBV4-1 and TRBJ1-2, with D possibly matching TRBD1 (6 bases). V lost 5 bases, J lost 5 bases, and 9 bases lay in between. In germline, CDR1 is MGHRA, CDR2 YSYEKL. CDR3 length equals 12 residues. In DNA, the CDR3 is TGCGCCAGCAGCGGAGGGGGTTATGGCTACACCTTC. This codes for CASSGGGYGYTF.

V and J are TRBV4-3 and TRBJ2-5, with a possible D match to TRBD2 (6 bases). The germline gives CDR1 LGHNA, CDR2 YSLEER. CDR3 size: 15 residues. Trimming shortened V by 1 base and J by 1 base, and 10 bases separated the two germline ends. CDR3 region: CASSQGRGLQETQYF. The CDR3 DNA sequence: TGCGCCAGCAGCCAAGGAAGGGGACTCCAAGAGACCCAGTACTTC.

This clone was detected once. The chain has TRBV4-1 and TRBJ2-3; D gene ambiguous. V was trimmed by 1 base and J by 2 bases, leaving 13 bases between them. The CDR3 is 16 amino acids. The germline V gene encodes CDR1 MGHRA and CDR2 YSYEKL. The CDR3 loop is CASSQVSASPTDTQYF. In DNA form, the CDR3 reads TGCGCCAGCAGCCAAGTAAGTGCGAGCCCCACAGATACGCAGTATTTT.

The rearrangement links TRBV2 to TRBJ2-2; 7 bases map to TRBD1. The CDR3 length is 14 residues. After removal of 6 bases from V and 2 bases from J, the junction contained 3 bases not matched to a gene. The germline V gene has CDR1 SNHLY and CDR2 FYNNEI. Here the CDR3 DNA reads TGTGCCAGCAGAGGGACAGTAAACACCGGGGAGCTGTTTTTT. Translated: CASRGTVNTGELFF.

The CDR3 DNA sequence: TGTGCCAGCAGTTTATGGTTCGCGGGGCGGCACGAGCAGTACTTC. It encodes CASSLWFAGRHEQYF. The chain joins TRBV27 to TRBJ2-7, with D possibly TRBD2 on 6 matching bases. Germline V gene sequence: CDR1 MNHEY, CDR2 SMNVEV (reference sequence). The CDR3 runs 15 residues. Trimming removed 1 base from V and 5 bases from J, with 15 bases in between.

The chain links TRBV7-8 to TRBJ2-5; D may be TRBD1 (6 bases). The CDR3 loop spans 13 amino acids. Trimming removed 4 bases at V and 3 bases at J, with 9 bases between. Germline values: CDR1 SGHVS, CDR2 FQNEAQ. The DNA of the CDR3 is TGTGCCAGCAGCTCTGAGGGGGAAGAGACCCAGTACTTC. This translates into CASSSEGEETQYF.

The chain combines TRBV10-3 with TRBJ1-5, with 11 bases lining up with TRBD1. Germline V gene data show CDR1 as ENHRY and CDR2 as SYGVKD. This CDR3 spans 15 amino acids. The V and J ends lost 6 bases and 7 bases, in that order; junction bases with no gene match: 8. CDR3 sequence (DNA): TGTGCCATCAGAGATGCCGGGACAGGGGGACAGCCCCAGCATTTT. Its protein is CAIRDAGTGGQPQHF.

This clone appeared once. The chain is built from TRBV20-1 and TRBJ2-4; D is unclear. Looked up from germline, CDR1 is DFQATT and CDR2 is SNEGSKA (reference sequence). The CDR3 consists of 11 residues. Trimming pared 0 bases from V and 8 bases from J, leaving 5 bases between. CDR3 in amino acids: CSARDLHIQYF. The CDR3 DNA sequence: TGCAGTGCTAGAGATTTGCACATTCAGTACTTC.

The chain couples TRBV19 to TRBJ2-3, with 8 bases matching TRBD1. Germline V gives CDR1 LNHDA, CDR2 SQIVND (reference sequence). Losses at the gene ends were 2 bases for V and 4 bases for J; bases not matched to a gene: 5. This CDR3 is 15 amino acids long. The CDR3 reads CASSILMTGADTQYF. In DNA, the CDR3 is TGTGCCAGTAGTATACTGATGACAGGGGCAGATACGCAGTATTTT.

The chain links TRBV7-8 to TRBJ1-1; D gene uncertain. Trimming removed 3 bases at V and 5 bases at J, with 10 bases between. Germline CDR1 and CDR2: SGHVS and FQNEAQ. The CDR3 runs to 13 residues. DNA of the CDR3: TGTGCCAGCAGCTTCTATTGGGAAACTGAAGCTTTCTTT. It translates to CASSFYWETEAFF.

The chain carries TRBV7-2 and TRBJ2-7; D unclear. Germline CDR1 reads SGHTA; CDR2 reads FQGNSA. The CDR3 runs 12 residues. Trimming removed 1 base at V and 2 bases at J, with 3 bases between. CDR3 region: CASSLDPYEQYF. CDR3 nucleotides: TGTGCCAGCAGCTTAGACCCCTACGAGCAGTACTTC.

A single count supports this clone. This sequence joins TRBV25-1 and TRBJ2-5; D uncertain. Germline values: CDR1 MGHDK, CDR2 SYGVNS. Trimming took off 4 bases at V and 0 bases at J, with 6 bases between the two ends. The CDR3 sequence is 13 residues long. CDR3 sequence (DNA): TGTGCCAGCAGTGGCAGTTACCAAGAGACCCAGTACTTC. This encodes CASSGSYQETQYF.

This chain links TRBV4-1 with TRBJ2-7; D perhaps matches TRBD2 (5 bases). V was shortened by 1 base and J by 3 bases, with 7 bases between the two germline ends. This CDR3 comprises 13 residues. Germline V lookup: CDR1 MGHRA, CDR2 YSYEKL. The CDR3 loop reads CASSQVLVYEQYF. CDR3 coding DNA: TGCGCCAGCAGCCAAGTACTAGTCTACGAGCAGTACTTC.

This rearrangement joins TRBV4-3 to TRBJ2-5, with D uncertain. Trimming left V 1 base short and J 0 bases short, with 6 bases between. Germline V gene data show CDR1 as LGHNA and CDR2 as YSLEER. This CDR3 comprises 14 residues. The CDR3 loop reads CASSQGRYQETQYF. DNA for the CDR3: TGCGCCAGCAGCCAAGGCAGGTACCAAGAGACCCAGTACTTC.

The chain joins TRBV4-3 to TRBJ2-1; tentative D call: TRBD2 (6 bases). The CDR3 sequence is 13 residues long. The V end lost 3 bases, the J end lost 4 bases, and 7 bases lay between the germline ends. Germline V lookup: CDR1 LGHNA, CDR2 YSLEER. CDR3 sequence (DNA): TGCGCCAGCAGCCAGGGAGGTTACAATGAGCAGTTCTTC. It is translated as CASSQGGYNEQFF.

The chain is built from TRBV27 and TRBJ2-5; 7 bases align to TRBD1. This CDR3 has 14 amino acids. Looked up from germline, CDR1 is MNHEY and CDR2 is SMNVEV (reference sequence). The V gene end was trimmed by 3 bases and the J gene end by 4 bases; junction bases not matched to a gene: 5. The CDR3 spells CASSFTGQRETQYF. The CDR3 DNA reads TGTGCCAGCAGTTTTACGGGACAGAGAGAGACCCAGTACTTC.

The chain uses TRBV4-1 and TRBJ2-1; possibly TRBD2 for D (5 bases). Trimming removed 5 bases from V and 9 bases from J, with 8 bases in between. This CDR3 region has 11 residues. CDR1 MGHRA and CDR2 YSYEKL come from the germline V gene. The CDR3 is CASSVGVEQFF. CDR3 in DNA: TGCGCCAGCAGCGTCGGGGTTGAGCAGTTCTTC.

The CDR3 region has the DNA TGTGCCAGCAGCCCGGGGGCGGGCGCCTACACCAGGGACATTCAGTACTTC. Translation: CASSPGAGAYTRDIQYF. This chain links TRBV7-6 with TRBJ2-4; either TRBD1 or TRBD2 may supply D (6 bases each). This CDR3 is 17 amino acids long. In germline, CDR1 is SGHVS, CDR2 FNYEAQ. With 5 bases removed from V and 8 bases from J, the gap between germline ends came to 25 bases.

This clone was seen a single time. The V gene is TRBV27, the J gene TRBJ2-3, with 8 bases identical to TRBD1. J gave up 5 bases and V 6 bases, and 10 bases lay outside the gene matches. The CDR3 has 15 amino acids. Germline assignment: CDR1 MNHEY and CDR2 SMNVEV (reference sequence). In DNA form, the CDR3 reads TGTGCCAGCAGCCGGGGAGGACAGGGAAAAGATACGCAGTATTTT. Encoded protein: CASSRGGQGKDTQYF.

J is TRBJ1-1 and V is TRBV27; TRBD1 matches 10 bases. Germline V gene lookup returns CDR1 MNHEY and CDR2 SMNVEV (reference sequence). V shed 5 bases and J 1 base; nucleotides not matched to a gene: 7. This CDR3 region has 16 residues. The CDR3 loop is CASSLGTGVWNTEAFF. In nucleotides, the CDR3 is TGTGCCAGCAGTCTCGGGACAGGGGTGTGGAACACTGAAGCTTTCTTT.

J is TRBJ2-7 and V is TRBV9, with unresolved D. Looked up from germline, CDR1 is SGDLS and CDR2 is YYNGEE. V was shortened by 1 base and J by 0 bases, with 11 bases between the two germline ends. This CDR3 contains 15 residues. The CDR3 sequence is CASSVTPLFSYEQYF. The CDR3 DNA follows: TGTGCCAGCAGCGTAACTCCTTTATTCTCCTACGAGCAGTACTTC.

The chain couples TRBV11-2 to TRBJ2-5; no clear D gene. The germline V and J ends were trimmed by 1 base and 5 bases, with 2 bases remaining between them. Germline lookup yields CDR1 SGHAT and CDR2 FQNNGV. The CDR3 has 11 residues. The CDR3 region has the DNA TGTGCCAGCAGCTTAGGGGAGACCCAGTACTTC. Residues: CASSLGETQYF.

The chain recombines TRBV6-6 with TRBJ2-7; no clear D gene. Germline V gene sequence: CDR1 MNHNY, CDR2 SVGAGI (reference sequence). This CDR3 spans 12 amino acids. With 4 bases removed from V and 0 bases from J, the gap between germline ends came to 4 bases. The CDR3 nucleotides read TGTGCCAGCAGTTGGGGCTCCTACGAGCAGTACTTC. Residues: CASSWGSYEQYF.

The chain is built from TRBV5-4 and TRBJ2-3, with unresolved D. V lost 7 bases and J 8 bases, leaving 20 bases between the germline ends. The CDR3 contains 14 residues. Germline V lookup: CDR1 SGHNT, CDR2 YYREEE (reference sequence). CDR3 residues: CASDLREGKGTQYF. Here the CDR3 DNA reads TGTGCCAGCGACCTTCGAGAAGGGAAGGGTACGCAGTATTTT.

The chain links TRBV7-2 to TRBJ1-3, with D unclear. Deletions cut 3 bases from V and 3 bases from J, with 12 bases between. The CDR3 length is 15 residues. Germline V gives CDR1 SGHTA, CDR2 FQGNSA. Written as DNA, the CDR3 is TGTGCCAGCAGCTTCTTTGAGGGAATTGGAAACACCATATATTTT. Protein product: CASSFFEGIGNTIYF.

The chain uses TRBV7-9 and TRBJ2-5, with D perhaps given as TRBD1 or TRBD2 (5 bases each). Trimming removed 5 bases from V and 4 bases from J, with 14 bases in between. Germline CDR1 reads SEHNR; CDR2 reads FQNEAQ (reference sequence). The CDR3 runs 14 residues. This chain's CDR3 is CASSHEGSGETQYF. The CDR3 nucleotides are TGTGCCAGCAGCCACGAGGGGAGCGGAGAGACCCAGTACTTC.

The chain combines TRBV5-1 with TRBJ1-2; D is uncertain. This CDR3 comprises 18 residues. The ends were cut back, 0 bases at V and 4 bases at J, with 22 bases in the middle. Germline assignment: CDR1 SGHRS and CDR2 YFSETQ. CDR3 protein: CASSLDLPGPINLYGYTF. CDR3 in DNA: TGCGCCAGCAGCTTGGACCTTCCCGGGCCCATCAACCTCTATGGCTACACCTTC.

The chain couples TRBV5-1 to TRBJ2-1; maybe TRBD2 (7 bases). The CDR3 has 13 residues. Germline V gene sequence: CDR1 SGHRS, CDR2 YFSETQ. Between the trimmed V and J ends, which lost 1 base and 9 bases, there was a span of 11 bases. The CDR3 loop is CASSLRGAGEQFF. In DNA, the CDR3 is TGCGCCAGCAGCTTGCGGGGGGCAGGTGAGCAGTTCTTC.

The rearrangement uses TRBV14 and TRBJ1-4; possibly TRBD1 for D (6 bases). Trimming stripped 5 bases from V and 4 bases from J, with 14 bases between. Per the germline V gene, CDR1 is SGHDN and CDR2 is FVKESK. This CDR3 has 15 amino acids. CDR3 nucleotide sequence: TGTGCCAGCAGCGTTGGACAGACTCTTAATGAAAAACTGTTTTTT. Translated, it gives CASSVGQTLNEKLFF.